Listed below are T cell receptor beta chains from one sample, sequenced in a study of blood T cell repertoires in COVID-19. The table came from immunoSEQ multiplex PCR; TCRdb's copy has only in-frame clones and leaves some out. The sample carries roughly 380,000 clones, about nine tenths recorded once. Sequencing was performed on peripheral blood. Every receptor here comes from a woman aged 40 to 55 with COVID-19, enrolled during active disease. Each CDR3 is given with its conserved first and last residue. Each record gives: V gene, D gene, J gene, clone size, CDR3 length, CDR3 protein, CDR3 DNA. A D gene is named only where the DNA matches it firmly. Only part of the rows carry a size: once, few, many, or a class if the clone is expanded.

>TRBV7-2|-|TRBJ1-2|-|17
CASSLAAPGRPNYGYTF
TGTGCCAGCAGCTTAGCGGCGCCAGGCCGACCTAACTATGGCTACACCTTC
>TRBV5-1|-|TRBJ2-1|once|15
CASSLIAPTYNEQFF
TGCGCCAGCAGCTTGATAGCCCCTACCTACAATGAGCAGTTCTTC
>TRBV4-1|TRBD2|TRBJ2-7|-|19
CASSQGTSGGAWVSYEQYF
TGCGCCAGCAGCCAGGGGACTAGCGGGGGGGCCTGGGTCTCCTACGAGCAGTACTTC
>TRBV6-2/TRBV6-3|-|TRBJ1-1|-|15
CASSYWGVRGTEAFF
TGTGCCAGCAGTTATTGGGGGGTGAGAGGAACTGAAGCTTTCTTT
>TRBV5-4|TRBD1|TRBJ2-1|-|15
CASTGGTGGGGEQFF
TGTGCCAGCACTGGGGGGACAGGGGGTGGCGGTGAGCAGTTCTTC
>TRBV6-4|-|TRBJ1-2|-|13
CASSEGAGYGYTF
TGTGCCAGCAGTGAGGGTGCCGGGTATGGCTACACCTTC
>TRBV4-3|-|TRBJ1-2|once|15
CASSQDSRPNYGYTF
TGCGCCAGCAGCCAAGATAGCCGGCCTAACTATGGCTACACCTTC
>TRBV4-3|TRBD1|TRBJ2-5|-|15
CASSRGQGIQETQYF
TGCGCCAGCAGCCGAGGACAGGGAATACAAGAGACCCAGTACTTC
>TRBV3-1/TRBV3-2|TRBD2|TRBJ2-2|-|16
CASSQGTGGKTGELFF
TGTGCCAGCAGCCAAGGAACGGGGGGAAAAACCGGGGAGCTGTTTTTT
>TRBV4-1|TRBD1|TRBJ2-7|-|16
CASSQDRGTESYEQYF
TGCGCCAGCAGCCAAGATAGGGGGACAGAATCCTACGAGCAGTACTTC
>TRBV7-2|-|TRBJ2-3|-|15
CASSPQGTDTDTQYF
TGTGCCAGCAGCCCTCAGGGGACGGACACAGATACGCAGTATTTT
>TRBV4-2|TRBD1|TRBJ1-4|-|18
CASSQKRGQISSNEKLFF
TGTGCCAGCAGCCAAAAGAGGGGACAGATCTCATCTAATGAAAAACTGTTTTTT
>TRBV28|-|TRBJ1-5|-|15
CASSRRGGNNQPQHF
TGTGCCAGCAGTAGAAGGGGAGGAAACAATCAGCCCCAGCATTTT
>TRBV19|TRBD1|TRBJ1-1|once|15
CASSIRNRGNTEAFF
TGTGCCAGTAGTATACGGAACAGGGGGAACACTGAAGCTTTCTTT
>TRBV7-9|TRBD1|TRBJ2-5|-|15
CASSKKTGAQETQYF
TGTGCCAGCAGCAAAAAGACAGGGGCCCAAGAGACCCAGTACTTC
>TRBV6-5|-|TRBJ2-1|-|15
CASSYGGSSYNEQFF
TGTGCCAGCAGTTACGGAGGGAGCTCCTACAATGAGCAGTTCTTC
>TRBV7-2|TRBD1|TRBJ1-4|-|16
CASSSNRGGPNEKLFF
TGTGCCAGCAGCTCAAACAGGGGTGGCCCTAATGAAAAACTGTTTTTT
>TRBV7-2|-|TRBJ1-3|-|12
CASSLYGNTIYF
TGTGCCAGCAGCTTATATGGAAACACCATATATTTT
>TRBV30|-|TRBJ2-4|-|15
CAWSVRGGGANIQYF
TGTGCCTGGAGTGTACGGGGTGGAGGGGCAAACATTCAGTACTTC
>TRBV7-2|TRBD1|TRBJ1-4|-|15
CASSYSGTVNEKLFF
TGTGCCAGCAGCTACTCCGGGACAGTAAATGAAAAACTGTTTTTT
>TRBV6-1|TRBD1|TRBJ1-6|-|14
CASSETGVRSPLHF
TGTGCCAGCAGTGAAACAGGGGTTCGTTCACCCCTCCACTTT
>TRBV27|-|TRBJ1-5|-|14
CASSPVGGNQPQHF
TGTGCCAGCAGCCCGGTGGGAGGCAATCAGCCCCAGCATTTT
>TRBV18|-|TRBJ1-4|-|15
CASSPPTVRSEKLFF
TGTGCCAGCTCACCACCGACAGTCCGGAGCGAAAAACTGTTTTTT
>TRBV30|-|TRBJ1-3|-|16
CAWRDYNLRTGNTIYF
TGTGCCTGGAGGGACTACAATTTAAGGACTGGAAACACCATATATTTT
>TRBV19|TRBD1|TRBJ1-1|-|13
CATLGQGNTEAFF
TGTGCCACCTTAGGACAGGGGAACACTGAAGCTTTCTTT
>TRBV11-2|-|TRBJ1-4|-|15
CASSLVATANEKLFF
TGTGCCAGCAGCTTAGTTGCGACAGCAAATGAAAAACTGTTTTTT
>TRBV6-5|-|TRBJ1-2|-|13
CASSEGRRYGYTF
TGTGCCAGCAGCGAGGGCCGGCGGTATGGCTACACCTTC
>TRBV19|TRBD2|TRBJ2-3|once|15
CASSIGAGVRDTQYF
TGTGCCAGTAGTATCGGGGCGGGAGTCAGAGATACGCAGTATTTT
>TRBV4-1|-|TRBJ1-3|-|15
CASGDRLISGNTIYF
TGCGCCAGCGGCGACAGGCTCATCTCTGGAAACACCATATATTTT
>TRBV27|TRBD2|TRBJ2-1|-|16
CASSPSAGARANEQFF
TGTGCCAGCAGCCCATCAGCGGGGGCAAGGGCAAATGAGCAGTTCTTC
>TRBV5-1|-|TRBJ1-1|-|13
CASSVEQGAEAFF
TGCGCCAGCAGCGTGGAACAGGGCGCTGAAGCTTTCTTT
>TRBV19|TRBD2|TRBJ2-1|few|19
CASSATGLPITRSYNEQFF
TGTGCCAGTAGTGCCACGGGACTACCTATAACACGCTCCTACAATGAGCAGTTCTTC
>TRBV7-6|TRBD2|TRBJ2-1|-|12
CASSLPGLAEFF
TGTGCCAGCAGCTTACCCGGACTAGCGGAGTTCTTC
>TRBV7-9|TRBD1|TRBJ2-7|-|14
CASSPGQAFGEQYF
TGTGCCAGCAGCCCGGGACAGGCATTTGGAGAGCAGTACTTC
>TRBV19|-|TRBJ1-5|-|14
CASSSTGSGQPQHF
TGTGCCAGTAGTTCGACAGGTTCTGGGCAGCCCCAGCATTTT
>TRBV20-1|-|TRBJ2-5|-|11
CSARTGETQYF
TGCAGTGCGCGAACAGGAGAGACCCAGTACTTC
>TRBV19|-|TRBJ1-1|once|10
CASKGPEAFF
TGTGCCAGTAAGGGGCCTGAAGCTTTCTTT
>TRBV5-1|TRBD1|TRBJ1-1|-|16
CASNRQGRFRGTEAFF
TGCGCCAGCAACCGACAGGGGAGGTTTAGAGGCACTGAAGCTTTCTTT
>TRBV5-1|-|TRBJ2-1|-|13
CASSPGTPGEQFF
TGCGCCAGCAGCCCAGGGACTCCGGGTGAGCAGTTCTTC
>TRBV3-1/TRBV3-2|TRBD1|TRBJ1-2|-|17
CASSLTPKGQKNYGYTF
TGTGCCAGCAGCCTCACACCAAAGGGACAGAAGAACTATGGCTACACCTTC
>TRBV28|-|TRBJ2-4|-|14
CASSPRTVKNIQYF
TGTGCCAGCAGTCCCCGGACAGTCAAAAACATTCAGTACTTC
>TRBV10-3|-|TRBJ2-3|-|11
CAISELDTQYF
TGTGCCATCAGTGAGCTGGATACGCAGTATTTT
>TRBV27|-|TRBJ2-5|-|14
CASSTSVGAQTQYF
-
>TRBV5-4|-|TRBJ2-2|once|16
CASSLGPLEWPGELFF
TGTGCCAGCAGCTTGGGACCCTTGGAGTGGCCCGGGGAGCTGTTTTTT
>TRBV6-6|-|TRBJ1-5|-|16
CASSYRGRVGDQPQHF
TGTGCCAGCAGTTACCGCGGCAGGGTAGGCGATCAGCCCCAGCATTTT
>TRBV21-1|-|TRBJ1-1|-|17
CASSSRPLDTFNTEAFF
TGTGCCAGCAGCTCCCGGCCCCTGGACACATTCAACACTGAAGCTTTCTTT
>TRBV21-1|-|TRBJ1-3|-|13
CATVDSSGNTIYF
TGTGCCACCGTCGACAGCTCTGGAAACACCATATATTTT
>TRBV19|TRBD1|TRBJ1-1|-|12
CASSEKGAKAFF
TGTGCCAGTAGTGAAAAGGGGGCGAAAGCTTTCTTT
>TRBV19|TRBD1|TRBJ1-5|once|16
CASTKGDRGRVQPQHF
TGTGCCAGTACCAAAGGGGACAGGGGGCGGGTTCAGCCCCAGCATTTT
>TRBV6-2/TRBV6-3|TRBD1|TRBJ1-2|once|14
CASTPRQGVDGYTF
TGTGCCAGCACCCCTAGACAGGGGGTTGATGGCTACACCTTC
>TRBV6-6|TRBD2|TRBJ2-2|-|14
CASRGGPNTGELFF
TGTGCCAGCCGGGGGGGGCCGAACACCGGGGAGCTGTTTTTT
>TRBV28|TRBD2|TRBJ2-7|-|14
CASSVAGGGYEQYF
TGTGCCAGCAGTGTAGCGGGAGGAGGCTACGAGCAGTACTTC
>TRBV18|-|TRBJ1-2|-|14
CASSQGPGSYGYTF
TGTGCCAGCTCACAGGGCCCGGGATCCTATGGCTACACCTTC
>TRBV7-9|-|TRBJ1-1|-|13
CASSLGLAGEAFF
TGTGCCAGCAGCTTAGGGTTAGCGGGTGAAGCTTTCTTT
>TRBV5-1|-|TRBJ1-1|-|16
CASSLAGGDRNTEAFF
TGCGCCAGCAGCTTGGCCGGGGGGGATCGGAACACTGAAGCTTTCTTT